This T cell receptor (beta chain) was observed in a study of human T cells and chemical hapten exposure. Findings of the study overall: Having alopecia, the donors may differ immunologically from healthy people.

MiXCR, run by TCRdb on the RACE reads, gives a single entry per CDR3 protein. This sample carries about 340,000 distinct CDR3 sequences, under 9% of them seen once, and the ten largest clones take 7.5% to 8.5%. CDR3 length: 17 amino acids. Noted time point: patch test 1, 2 weeks after DPC sensitization. Treatment here: therapeutic diphenylcyclopropenone sensitization with weekly scalp DPC. As for this clonotype: Its target is unknown.

The receptor comes from a woman in her late teens or twenties with alopecia areata. Some clones in this sample may be carry-over from other donors' samples. The sample in question was whole blood, obtained in connection with sensitization to the hapten diphenylcyclopropenone (DPC). This chain uses TRBV12-1 with TRBJ1-4. TRBV12-1 is a pseudogene. CDR3 DNA: TGTGCCAGCAGCTTTGGACCGAGAGACCTATGGGATGAAAAACTGTTTTTT. The encoded protein is CASSFGPRDLWDEKLFF.